The next 26 T cell receptor beta chains were all read from a single sample in a study of blood T cells in healthy people across ages. Together with a sample-barcoded 5' primer, a J-beta primer mix was included in a second PCR lasting roughly 6 to 12 cycles. TCRdb fed the 5' RACE reads into MiXCR, producing one record per CDR3 protein. The sample includes over 1,200,000 distinct CDR3 sequences, roughly 64% of them seen just once. Sequencing was carried out using blood. These receptors all come from a man younger than 35 in good health.

This clonotype turned up a few times. The V gene is TRBV28, the J gene TRBJ2-7; D may be TRBD1 (6 bases). This CDR3 has 15 amino acids. Trimming shortened V by 7 bases and J by 0 bases, and 16 bases separated the two germline ends. Germline V CDR1 and CDR2: MDHEN, SYDVKM. Here the CDR3 reads CASTDVRQDSYEQYF. As DNA, the CDR3 is TGTGCCAGCACCGACGTCCGACAGGACTCCTACGAGCAGTACTTC.

The chain recombines TRBV4-3 with TRBJ2-5; 10 bases agree with TRBD2. V lost 0 bases to trimming and J lost 11 bases; unmatched junction nucleotides: 12. The CDR3 covers 16 residues. The germline V gene encodes CDR1 LGHNA and CDR2 YSLEER. The CDR3 sequence is CASSQELASGSQEQYF. The CDR3 nucleotides read TGCGCCAGCAGCCAAGAACTCGCTAGCGGGAGCCAAGAGCAGTACTTC.

This clonotype showed up just once. The chain has TRBV7-6 and TRBJ1-6; the D is unclear. V lost 5 bases, J lost 10 bases, and 18 bases lay in between. The length of the CDR3 is 15 residues. The germline V gene has CDR1 SGHVS and CDR2 FNYEAQ. CDR3 sequence (DNA): TGTGCCAGCAGCCCAAGATACGACCCGATATCACCCCTCCACTTT. Protein: CASSPRYDPISPLHF.

The chain links TRBV13 to TRBJ1-2; D ambiguous. V shed 5 bases and J shed 8 bases, with 21 bases lying between them. CDR1 PRHDT and CDR2 FYEKMQ come from the germline V gene (reference sequence). The CDR3 is 15 residues long. The CDR3 loop reads CASSNYRSSPLGYTF. Here the CDR3 DNA reads TGTGCCAGCAGCAATTACCGGAGCAGTCCCCTGGGCTACACCTTC.

Comment on this clonotype: Germline is not matched at one junction end, which may reflect a read error. CDR3 region: CAGSYMGDQPQHF. The CDR3 DNA is TGTGCCGGCAGTTATATGGGAGATCAGCCCCAGCATTTT. The V and J genes are TRBV6-5 and TRBJ1-5; the D is unclear. Germline V gene sequence: CDR1 MNHEY, CDR2 SVGAGI. The CDR3 has 13 amino acids.

This rearrangement joins TRBV6-5 to TRBJ1-2; 8 bases align to TRBD1. This CDR3 spans 11 amino acids. The V gene end was trimmed by 8 bases and the J gene end by 5 bases; junction bases not matched to a gene: 1. Germline V CDR1 and CDR2: MNHEY, SVGAGI. This CDR3 is CASWTGYGYTF. CDR3 sequence (DNA): TGTGCCAGCTGGACAGGGTATGGCTACACCTTC.

The CDR3 DNA is TGTGCCAGCAGCGGGGGGATTCTTTATGGCTACACCTTC. Amino acids: CASSGGILYGYTF. The rearrangement joins TRBV7-9 to TRBJ1-2; maybe TRBD1 (5 bases). Germline lookup yields CDR1 SEHNR and CDR2 FQNEAQ (reference sequence). The CDR3 has 13 residues. The ends were cut back, 5 bases at V and 5 bases at J, with 12 bases in the middle. Using reference TRBV7-9 and TRBJ1-2 for the parts outside the CDR3, the full variable domain is DTGVSQNPRHKITKRGQNVTFRCDPISEHNRLYWYRQTLGQGPEFLTYFQNEAQLEKSRLLSDRFSAERPKGSFSTLEIQRTEQGDSAMYLCASSGGILYGYTFGSGTRLTVV.

The chain uses TRBV20-1 and TRBJ1-1; 12 bases align to TRBD1. The CDR3 loop spans 16 amino acids. V dropped 0 bases and J dropped 4; count of bases not matched to a gene: 6. The germline V gene has CDR1 DFQATT and CDR2 SNEGSKA (reference sequence). This chain's CDR3 is CSAREVGQGAGTEAFF. CDR3 in DNA: TGCAGTGCTAGAGAAGTGGGACAGGGGGCGGGCACTGAAGCTTTCTTT.

The V call is TRBV7-9, the J call TRBJ2-3; D unresolved. CDR3 length: 16 amino acids. Germline V gives CDR1 SEHNR, CDR2 FQNEAQ (reference sequence). The germline V and J ends were trimmed by 2 bases and 0 bases, with 12 bases remaining between them. CDR3 nucleotide sequence: TGTGCCAGCAGCTTACCCCAGCAGACTAGCACAGATACGCAGTATTTT. It codes for CASSLPQQTSTDTQYF.

V is TRBV6-1 and J is TRBJ1-6; D is uncertain. CDR3 length equals 13 residues. Germline-derived CDR1 and CDR2 are MNHNS and SASEGT. Deletions cut 2 bases from V and 8 bases from J, with 7 bases between. The CDR3, as DNA: TGTGCCAGCAGTGAACCATGGGATTCACCCCTCCACTTT. Translating it yields CASSEPWDSPLHF.

The chain has TRBV4-1 and TRBJ2-7; 10 nucleotides line up with TRBD1. Germline V gene sequence: CDR1 MGHRA, CDR2 YSYEKL. There are 16 residues in the CDR3. Germline trimming cut 7 bases from V and 7 bases from J; bases unmatched to any gene: 16. The CDR3 DNA reads as TGCGCCAGCAACTCTCTCACCGGGACAGGGGTTTTGGAGCAGTACTTC. This codes for CASNSLTGTGVLEQYF.

This rearrangement joins TRBV7-2 to TRBJ2-7, with D possibly matching TRBD1 (5 bases). Trimming left V 5 bases short and J 10 bases short, with 21 bases between. Germline V CDR1 and CDR2: SGHTA, FQGNSA. The CDR3 is made up of 14 amino acids. The CDR3 region has the DNA TGTGCCAGCAGCGTAAGGGGAAGAGAATTGGCCCAGTACTTC. It encodes CASSVRGRELAQYF. Full variable domain (missing parts from reference TRBV7-2 and TRBJ2-7): GAGVSQSPSNKVTEKGKDVELRCDPISGHTALYWYRQSLGQGLEFLIYFQGNSAPDKSGLPSDRFSAERTGGSVSTLTIQRTQQEDSAVYLCASSVRGRELAQYFGPGTRLTVT.

The rearrangement uses TRBV28 and TRBJ1-6; the D gene is possibly TRBD1 (6 bases). This CDR3 region has 17 residues. The germline gives CDR1 MDHEN, CDR2 SYDVKM. The V end was cut by 2 bases, the J end by 5 bases, with 16 bases between. The CDR3 spells CASSLLGAPHNNSPLHF. The CDR3 nucleotides are TGTGCCAGCAGTTTACTGGGGGCTCCTCATAATAATTCACCCCTCCACTTT.

V usage is TRBV7-9 and J usage is TRBJ2-1, with D possibly matching TRBD2 (5 bases). V lost 10 bases, J lost 12 bases, and 19 bases lay in between. This CDR3 spans 12 amino acids. From germline, CDR1 is SEHNR and CDR2 FQNEAQ (reference sequence). This chain's CDR3 is CAISPTGIAQFF. The CDR3 nucleotides are TGTGCCATCTCCCCCACCGGGATTGCGCAGTTCTTC.

This chain joins TRBV6-5 and TRBJ2-6, with D tentatively TRBD1 (5 bases). Germline lookup yields CDR1 MNHEY and CDR2 SVGAGI. This CDR3 spans 15 amino acids. V was clipped by 2 bases and J by 0 bases, with 5 bases between them. The CDR3 reads CASSYGASGANVLTF. DNA for the CDR3: TGTGCCAGCAGTTACGGGGCCTCTGGGGCCAACGTCCTGACTTTC.

The chain is built from TRBV2 and TRBJ2-1; TRBD2 aligns across 8 bases. The V gene end was trimmed by 10 bases and the J gene end by 0 bases; junction bases not matched to a gene: 14. Germline V lookup: CDR1 SNHLY, CDR2 FYNNEI. The CDR3 runs to 17 residues. CDR3 DNA: TGTGCCACCCCGGGACTAGGCTTCCTTAGCTCCTACAATGAGCAGTTCTTC. This codes for CATPGLGFLSSYNEQFF.

This chain connects TRBV6-2 or TRBV6-3 to TRBJ1-1, with 10 positions matching TRBD1. Unmatched junction bases numbered 5, after V lost 6 bases and J lost 4 bases. Germline values: CDR1 MNHEY, CDR2 SVGEGT. There are 14 residues in the CDR3. CDR3 coding DNA: TGTGCCAGCAGCCGCGGACAGGGGGTCACTGAAGCTTTCTTT. Translated: CASSRGQGVTEAFF.

J is TRBJ2-1 and V is TRBV14; D perhaps matches TRBD1 (6 bases). The V gene lost 4 bases and the J gene lost 6 bases, with 19 bases spanning the gap. Germline CDR1 and CDR2: SGHDN and FVKESK. The CDR3 is 16 residues long. The DNA for the CDR3 is TGTGCCAGCAGCCGGACAGCTAGCATCTTCTCCAATGAGCAGTTCTTC. Amino acids: CASSRTASIFSNEQFF.

The chain recombines TRBV7-6 with TRBJ1-2; possible D gene TRBD1, 6 bases. This CDR3 is built from 16 residues. Per the germline V gene, CDR1 is SGHVS and CDR2 is FNYEAQ. Trimming pared 1 base from V and 4 bases from J, leaving 16 bases between. The CDR3 nucleotides are TGTGCCAGCAGCTTAGGTGCCGGGACACAAACCTATGGCTACACCTTC. This gives the protein CASSLGAGTQTYGYTF. Full variable domain (missing parts from reference TRBV7-6 and TRBJ1-2): GAGVSQSPRYKVTKRGQDVALRCDPISGHVSLYWYRQALGQGPEFLTYFNYEAQQDKSGLPNDRFSAERPEGSISTLTIQRTEQRDSAMYRCASSLGAGTQTYGYTFGSGTRLTVV.

The chain combines TRBV6-5 with TRBJ2-7; no reliable D call. The CDR3 loop spans 14 amino acids. The germline V gene encodes CDR1 MNHEY and CDR2 SVGAGI. V dropped 3 bases and J dropped 4 bases, with 13 bases sitting between them. The CDR3 sequence: CASSYREDYYEQYF. In DNA, the CDR3 is TGTGCCAGCAGTTATAGGGAAGATTATTACGAGCAGTACTTC.

V gene TRBV7-2 combines with J gene TRBJ2-3, with D unclear. V lost 4 bases and J lost 2, with 10 bases in between. The CDR3 totals 14 residues. CDR1 is SGHTA and CDR2 is FQGNSA in the germline V gene. The CDR3, as DNA: TGTGCCAGCAGCTCTTGGGGTCCCACAGATACGCAGTATTTT. Translating gives CASSSWGPTDTQYF. The whole variable domain, filled in from reference TRBV7-2 and TRBJ2-3, reads GAGVSQSPSNKVTEKGKDVELRCDPISGHTALYWYRQSLGQGLEFLIYFQGNSAPDKSGLPSDRFSAERTGGSVSTLTIQRTQQEDSAVYLCASSSWGPTDTQYFGPGTRLTVL.

V gene TRBV4-1 combines with J gene TRBJ2-1; 11 bases fit TRBD2. J lost 8 bases, V lost 3 bases, and 9 bases had no gene match. The CDR3 is 16 residues long. CDR1 and CDR2 (germline): MGHRA, YSYEKL. CDR3 residues: CASSQIAGGLLDEQFF. CDR3 nucleotides: TGCGCCAGCAGCCAGATAGCGGGAGGGTTATTGGATGAGCAGTTCTTC.

This rearrangement joins TRBV20-1 to TRBJ2-3, with 7 bases fitting TRBD1. The CDR3 spans 14 residues. After removal of 5 bases from V and 2 bases from J, the junction contained 7 bases not matched to a gene. The germline V gene encodes CDR1 DFQATT and CDR2 SNEGSKA (reference sequence). CDR3 region: CSAVGDRPTDTQYF. DNA for the CDR3: TGCAGTGCTGTGGGGGACAGACCCACAGATACGCAGTATTTT.

The V call is TRBV12-5, the J call TRBJ2-7, with 13 positions matching TRBD2. CDR3 length: 16 amino acids. Germline values: CDR1 LGHNT, CDR2 FRNRAP. Trimming took 5 bases from V and 4 from J; bases not matched to a gene: 8. The CDR3 is CASGTSGTSGTYEQYF. The CDR3 region has the DNA TGTGCTAGTGGTACCTCGGGGACTAGCGGGACGTACGAGCAGTACTTC.

V gene TRBV5-4 combines with J gene TRBJ1-1, with TRBD1 as a possible D gene (6 bases). Deletions cut 5 bases from V and 4 bases from J, with 18 bases between. Germline CDR1 is SGHNT and CDR2 is YYREEE (reference sequence). The CDR3 runs to 15 residues. The CDR3 region is CASRGNRELGTEAFF. DNA for the CDR3: TGTGCCAGCAGGGGAAACAGGGAATTGGGCACTGAAGCTTTCTTT.

The DNA of the CDR3 is TGCGCCAGCAGCCAGGCAGGGATCGAAAAACTGTTTTTT. Its translation: CASSQAGIEKLFF. The chain recombines TRBV4-3 with TRBJ1-4; possible D gene TRBD1, 5 bases. CDR1 is LGHNA and CDR2 is YSLEER in the germline V gene. This CDR3 spans 13 amino acids. Trimming stripped 3 bases from V and 8 bases from J, with 10 bases between.